Included here is one T cell receptor beta chain sequence, with context. Its antigen is not identified. Trimming removed 5 bases at V and 2 bases at J, with 10 bases between. Per germline, CDR1 LNHDA and CDR2 SQIVND (reference sequence). CDR3 size: 13 residues. This specimen comes from a study of T cell responses to AZD1222 COVID-19 vaccine. Study-wide results and caveats: AZD1222 recipients seropositive at baseline numbered only 5 to 7.

Assay used: immunoSEQ multiplex PCR; TCRdb lists only in-frame clones, some missing. Of under 170,000 clones listed, approximately 92% are singletons. This chain connects TRBV19 to TRBJ2-7, with a weak D call TRBD2 (7 bases). Material: peripheral blood, obtained 28 days after the second AZD1222 dose. This receptor was obtained from an adult who received the AZD1222 COVID-19 vaccine. The CDR3 DNA follows: TGTGCCAGTAGTTCCGGGGGGCCCTACGAGCAGTACTTC. It encodes CASSSGGPYEQYF.